This T cell receptor beta chain comes out of a study of CD8 T cells in ankylosing spondylitis. The study, taken as a whole, reports: A subset of motif variants has previously been described in the synovial fluid and blood of reactive arthritis. Enrichment of disease-linked clones was reportedly significant in matched ankylosing spondylitis synovial fluid.

Libraries of TCR beta came from quantitative 5'-RACE with molecular barcodes. MiXCR, applied by TCRdb to the 5' RACE reads, yields one record per CDR3 protein. This sample has around 75,000 distinct CDR3 sequences, with roughly 5.2% found just once. The sample holds many counts of this clonotype. What it recognizes is unknown. V was pared by 0 bases and J by 3 bases, with 3 bases between. Looked up from germline, CDR1 is PRHDT and CDR2 is FYEKMQ (reference sequence). The CDR3 runs to 13 residues. This clonotype was sampled from a male donor with ankylosing spondylitis or in good health (not recorded which). The V call is TRBV13, the J call TRBJ2-1; the D is unclear. Sequencing was done on a sample of blood, either unsorted or a sorted T cell fraction (not recorded which). CDR3 coding DNA: TGTGCCAGCAGCTTAGGGGACTACAATGAGCAGTTCTTC. Translating gives CASSLGDYNEQFF.